The T cell receptor (beta chain) described here comes from a study of blood T cell repertoires in COVID-19. Study-wide background: Researchers got acute and convalescent COVID-19 samples from the United States, Italy and Spain. Sources were T cells, B-cell-depleted T cells, or PBMCs; the material itself was cDNA or gDNA.

The CDR3 totals 13 residues. The V and J ends lost 7 bases and 2 bases, in that order; junction bases with no gene match: 1. Germline CDR1 and CDR2: LNHDA and SQIVND (reference sequence). This table comes from immunoSEQ multiplex PCR, and its TCRdb copy is limited to in-frame clones, with some not included. The repertoire holds around 190,000 clones, with around four fifths as singletons. The source of this sequence is a woman in her seventies with COVID-19, enrolled during active disease. This chain links TRBV19 with TRBJ1-5; the match to TRBD1 covers 8 bases. Material for sequencing was peripheral blood. The CDR3 DNA follows: TGTGCCAGTATGGGACAGGGCAATCAGCCCCAGCATTTT. Translation: CASMGQGNQPQHF.